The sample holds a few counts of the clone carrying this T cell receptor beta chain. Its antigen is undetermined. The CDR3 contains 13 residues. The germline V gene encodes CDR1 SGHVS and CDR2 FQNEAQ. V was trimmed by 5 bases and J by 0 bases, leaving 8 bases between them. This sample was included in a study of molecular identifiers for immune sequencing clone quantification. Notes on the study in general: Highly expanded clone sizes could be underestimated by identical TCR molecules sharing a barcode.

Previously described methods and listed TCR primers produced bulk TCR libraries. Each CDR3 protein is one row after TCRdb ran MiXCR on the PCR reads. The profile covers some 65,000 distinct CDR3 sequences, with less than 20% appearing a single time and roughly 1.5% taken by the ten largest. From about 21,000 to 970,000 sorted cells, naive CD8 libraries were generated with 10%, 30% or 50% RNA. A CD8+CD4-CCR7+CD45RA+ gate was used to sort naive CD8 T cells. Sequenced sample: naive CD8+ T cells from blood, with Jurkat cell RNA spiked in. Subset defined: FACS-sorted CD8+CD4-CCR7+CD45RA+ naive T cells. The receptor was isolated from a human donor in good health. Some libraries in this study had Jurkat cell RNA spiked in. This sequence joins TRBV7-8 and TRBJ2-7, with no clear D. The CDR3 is CASSQTVSYEQYF. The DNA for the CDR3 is TGTGCCAGCAGCCAGACGGTCTCCTACGAGCAGTACTTC.